The 15 T cell receptor beta chains below were found in one sample sequenced in a study of OX40 agonist ivuxolimab in advanced cancers. Profiled with immunoSEQ multiplex PCR; TCRdb holds only in-frame clones, not every one. This table has approximately 18,000 clones, 86% appearing once. The sample here was CD4+ or CD8+ T cells sorted from blood, taken in a trial of the OX40 agonist ivuxolimab. The receptor set was obtained from an adult with an advanced solid tumor such as melanoma, head and neck, liver or kidney cancer.

This chain joins TRBV21-1 and TRBJ2-3. TRBV21-1 constitutes a pseudogene. The CDR3 has 14 residues. The CDR3: CASRDSGRADTQYF. CDR3 nucleotides: TGTGCCAGCAGGGACTCGGGGCGAGCAGATACGCAGTATTTT.

The chain carries TRBV2 and TRBJ2-5, with no clear D. CDR1 SNHLY and CDR2 FYNNEI come from the germline V gene. The CDR3 extends over 14 amino acids. V gave up 9 bases and J gave up 2 bases, with 16 bases separating them. CDR3 nucleotide sequence: TGTGCCAGTTCCCAAATCTATGGACAAGAGACCCAGTACTTC. Translation gives CASSQIYGQETQYF.

This chain joins TRBV9 and TRBJ2-2; TRBD2 matches at 8 bases. J gave up 6 bases and V 7 bases, and 14 bases lay outside the gene matches. Germline V gene data show CDR1 as SGDLS and CDR2 as YYNGEE. CDR3 length: 16 residues. The CDR3 here is CASSVGDSGVSGELFF. The CDR3 DNA is TGTGCCAGCTCCGTAGGCGATAGCGGGGTTTCCGGGGAGCTGTTTTTT.

The genes are TRBV9 and TRBJ2-1; 8 positions agree with TRBD2. The CDR3 is made up of 15 amino acids. Trimming cost V 9 bases and J 0 bases; bases outside gene matches: 8. CDR1 SGDLS and CDR2 YYNGEE come from the germline V gene. The DNA of the CDR3 is TGTGCCATACTAGCGGAACTGAGCTCCTACAATGAGCAGTTCTTC. This gives the protein CAILAELSSYNEQFF.

The chain couples TRBV29-1 to TRBJ1-1, with 11 bases identical to TRBD1. The V gene's germline CDR1 is SQVTM and CDR2 ANQGSEA. The CDR3 is 14 amino acids. V lost 4 bases, J lost 5 bases, and 6 bases stayed unmatched. Written as DNA, the CDR3 is TGCAGCGTTGCGACCGGGACAGGGGGGACTGAAGCTTTCTTT. Its protein product is CSVATGTGGTEAFF. The variable domain in full, completed from reference TRBV29-1 and TRBJ1-1, reads SAVISQKPSRDICQRGTSLTIQCQVDSQVTMMFWYRQQPGQSLTLIATANQGSEATYESGFVIDKFPISRPNLTFSTLTVSNMSPEDSSIYLCSVATGTGGTEAFFGQGTRLTVV.

The chain employs TRBV10-3 and TRBJ1-5; maybe TRBD1 (5 bases). The CDR3 is 15 amino acids. With 0 bases removed from V and 5 bases from J, the gap between germline ends came to 11 bases. CDR1 and CDR2 (germline): ENHRY, SYGVKD. This CDR3 reads CAISESSQGHQPQHF. Written as DNA, the CDR3 is TGTGCCATCAGTGAGTCAAGTCAGGGACATCAGCCCCAGCATTTT.

V usage is TRBV4-1 and J usage is TRBJ2-3, with a possible D match to TRBD2 (7 bases). This CDR3 contains 16 residues. Trimming removed 4 bases from V and 3 bases from J, with 17 bases in between. In germline, CDR1 is MGHRA, CDR2 YSYEKL. CDR3 bases: TGCGCCAGCAGCCCCTTTTGGAGCGGGACAACAGATACGCAGTATTTT. The encoded protein is CASSPFWSGTTDTQYF.

The V and J genes are TRBV27 and TRBJ1-1; D unclear. The germline V gene encodes CDR1 MNHEY and CDR2 SMNVEV (reference sequence). Trimming cost V 6 bases and J 3 bases, with 20 bases left between them. There are 16 residues in the CDR3. The CDR3 nucleotides read TGTGCCAGCAGGCCGGGCCCCGAACGGGTGGACACTGAAGCTTTCTTT. It yields the protein CASRPGPERVDTEAFF.

CDR3 in DNA: TGCGCCAGCAGCCAAGGACTAGCGGGAGAGGCGTTCACCGGGGAGCTGTTTTTT. Amino acids: CASSQGLAGEAFTGELFF. V usage is TRBV4-1 and J usage is TRBJ2-2; 12 bases fit TRBD2. CDR3 length: 18 amino acids. Germline V gene data show CDR1 as MGHRA and CDR2 as YSYEKL. J gave up 4 bases and V 1 base, and 7 bases lay outside the gene matches.

V usage is TRBV9 and J usage is TRBJ2-5, with D possibly TRBD2 on 6 matching bases. The assigned J gene may be wrong: the sequence end matches TRBJ2-7 better. The germline CDR1 and CDR2 sequences are SGDLS and YYNGEE. The CDR3 loop spans 16 amino acids. The DNA for the CDR3 is TGTGCCAGCAGCGGGGGAGGAGGACGGGGCTCCTACGAGCAGTACTTC. Translating it yields CASSGGGGRGSYEQYF.

This clone was observed a single time. This chain links TRBV7-2 with TRBJ2-3; D is uncertain. V dropped 5 bases and J dropped 2 bases, with 11 bases sitting between them. This CDR3 is built from 14 residues. Germline CDR1 SGHTA, CDR2 FQGNSA. The CDR3 region has the DNA TGTGCCAGCAGCCGTACTACTGACACAGATACGCAGTATTTT. Encoded protein: CASSRTTDTDTQYF. Full variable domain (outside the CDR3, taken from reference TRBV7-2 and TRBJ2-3): GAGVSQSPSNKVTEKGKDVELRCDPISGHTALYWYRQSLGQGLEFLIYFQGNSAPDKSGLPSDRFSAERTGGSVSTLTIQRTQQEDSAVYLCASSRTTDTDTQYFGPGTRLTVL.

The chain recombines TRBV6-6 with TRBJ1-1; D not resolved. The CDR3 is 15 amino acids. Germline V CDR1 and CDR2: MNHNY, SVGAGI (reference sequence). Trimming cost V 6 bases and J 3 bases, with 17 bases left between them. CDR3 bases: TGTGCCAGCAGACTGGACCCCGTCGGGGACACTGAAGCTTTCTTT. Residues: CASRLDPVGDTEAFF.

The V call is TRBV6-6, the J call TRBJ2-2; perhaps TRBD1 as D (6 bases). Trimming stripped 2 bases from V and 6 bases from J, with 7 bases between. The CDR3 length is 13 residues. Germline lookup yields CDR1 MNHNY and CDR2 SVGAGI (reference sequence). CDR3 residues: CASSYNRAGELFF. In nucleotides, the CDR3 is TGTGCCAGCAGTTACAACAGGGCCGGGGAGCTGTTTTTT.

The J gene is TRBJ2-7, the V gene TRBV29-1; TRBD2 matches at 9 bases. Unmatched junction bases numbered 0, after V lost 3 bases and J lost 3 bases. This CDR3 spans 12 amino acids. CDR1 is SQVTM, CDR2 ANQGSEA, per germline. The CDR3 here is CSVETSGYEQYF. Here the CDR3 DNA reads TGCAGCGTTGAGACTAGCGGCTACGAGCAGTACTTC.

The rearrangement uses TRBV21-1 and TRBJ1-3. TRBV21-1 represents a pseudogene. The length of the CDR3 is 15 residues. CDR3 sequence: CASSPWTEAGNTIYF. The CDR3 bases are TGTGCCAGCAGCCCCTGGACGGAGGCTGGAAACACCATATATTTT.